The 29 T cell receptor beta chains below were found in one sample sequenced in a study of cytomegalovirus exposure and HLA in healthy donors. The PCR made use of 60 Vbeta and 13 Jbeta primers. Produced via immunoSEQ multiplex PCR; TCRdb's table is partial and in-frame only. The table includes 100,000 to 120,000 clones, over 70% detected once. Input material: PBMCs. All receptors derive from a young man in good health and CMV-seronegative.

This clone showed up just once. The CDR3 loop is CASSKGTGDWNTEAFF. CDR3 nucleotide sequence: TGCGCCAGCAGCAAAGGGACAGGGGATTGGAACACTGAAGCTTTCTTT. This chain joins TRBV5-1 and TRBJ1-1; TRBD1 matches at 10 bases. CDR1 is SGHRS and CDR2 is YFSETQ in the germline V gene. This CDR3 has 16 amino acids. With V trimmed by 4 bases and J by 1 base, 7 bases remained unmatched.

This clone was seen only a few times. This chain joins TRBV6-5 and TRBJ2-7; TRBD2 agrees at 7 bases. Germline lookup yields CDR1 MNHEY and CDR2 SVGAGI. CDR3 length: 16 amino acids. The trim removed 0 bases at V and 1 base at J, leaving 6 bases unmatched. The CDR3: CASSYSSASGSYEQYF. CDR3 bases: TGTGCCAGCAGTTACTCGAGCGCTAGCGGATCCTACGAGCAGTACTTC.

The genes are TRBV7-9 and TRBJ2-3; 7 bases map to TRBD2. The CDR3 totals 14 residues. V shed 5 bases and J 4 bases; nucleotides not matched to a gene: 6. Germline V gene lookup returns CDR1 SEHNR and CDR2 FQNEAQ (reference sequence). The CDR3 DNA sequence: TGTGCCAGCAGCCCCGGACTAGACGCAGATACGCAGTATTTT. Translation gives CASSPGLDADTQYF.

This clone was counted only a few times. The V and J genes are TRBV6-4 and TRBJ1-4; a weak D match, TRBD1 (6 bases). Looked up from germline, CDR1 is MRHNA and CDR2 is SNTAGT. V gave up 4 bases and J gave up 7 bases, with 16 bases separating them. CDR3 size: 15 residues. CDR3 DNA sequence: TGTGCCAGCAGTGCCTCAGGGGTACTGGGTGAAAAACTGTTTTTT. Residues: CASSASGVLGEKLFF.

The V and J genes are TRBV18 and TRBJ2-7; perhaps TRBD2 as D (5 bases). The germline V gene has CDR1 KGHSH and CDR2 LQKENI. V was trimmed by 2 bases and J by 3 bases, leaving 11 bases between them. CDR3 length: 14 amino acids. CDR3 loop: CASSPGLRDYEQYF. The CDR3 region has the DNA TGTGCCAGCTCACCAGGGCTTCGGGACTACGAGCAGTACTTC.

J is TRBJ2-1 and V is TRBV19; possible D gene TRBD1, 6 bases. CDR1 is LNHDA, CDR2 SQIVND, per germline (reference sequence). The CDR3 consists of 14 residues. V lost 1 base to trimming and J lost 6 bases, with 10 bases between them. CDR3 residues: CASSIATGSNEQFF. CDR3 nucleotides: TGTGCCAGTAGTATAGCCACAGGGTCCAATGAGCAGTTCTTC.

This clone has just one count. DNA for the CDR3: TGTGCCAGCAGCCTCGGGGGGGCGCCCCGTACCTACGAGCAGTACTTC. Protein: CASSLGGAPRTYEQYF. This chain links TRBV5-4 with TRBJ2-7, with 8 bases fitting TRBD2. The germline gives CDR1 SGHNT, CDR2 YYREEE (reference sequence). Germline trimming cut 4 bases from V and 2 bases from J; bases unmatched to any gene: 11. CDR3 length: 16 residues.

V is TRBV18 and J is TRBJ1-1; unclear D gene. This CDR3 has 14 amino acids. The V end was cut by 6 bases, the J end by 1 base, with 12 bases between. The germline V gene encodes CDR1 KGHSH and CDR2 LQKENI. The CDR3 region is CASSTVGANTEAFF. CDR3 nucleotide sequence: TGTGCCAGCTCCACGGTTGGAGCGAACACTGAAGCTTTCTTT.

The genes are TRBV15 and TRBJ2-2; TRBD2 agrees at 13 bases. The CDR3 loop spans 16 amino acids. V lost 5 bases and J lost 12; bases outside the gene matches: 12. Germline loops: CDR1 LNHNV, CDR2 YYDKDF (reference sequence). CDR3 DNA sequence: TGTGCCACCAGCGGGGGACTAGCGGGGCCCACGGAGAAGCTGTTTTTT. Amino acids: CATSGGLAGPTEKLFF.

This clone has just a few counts. This chain links TRBV9 with TRBJ2-1, with D unresolved. V was pared by 4 bases and J by 2 bases, with 13 bases between. The CDR3 is 15 amino acids. Germline V lookup: CDR1 SGDLS, CDR2 YYNGEE. CDR3 bases: TGTGCCAGCAGCTCCAGCGAGGCGGCCTACAATGAGCAGTTCTTC. Protein sequence: CASSSSEAAYNEQFF.

V gene TRBV19 combines with J gene TRBJ1-1; D call uncertain. In germline, CDR1 is LNHDA, CDR2 SQIVND (reference sequence). The V gene lost 4 bases and the J gene lost 4 bases, with 4 bases spanning the gap. The CDR3 consists of 11 residues. The CDR3 is CASSTITEAFF. CDR3 DNA: TGTGCCAGTAGTACAATCACTGAAGCTTTCTTT.

This chain connects TRBV29-1 to TRBJ2-7; perhaps TRBD2 as D (5 bases). Trimming removed 4 bases from V and 5 bases from J, with 12 bases in between. The CDR3 covers 12 residues. CDR1 and CDR2 from the germline V gene are SQVTM and ANQGSEA. The CDR3 loop is CSVAGNADEQYF. The CDR3 DNA reads TGCAGCGTTGCCGGGAATGCCGACGAGCAGTACTTC.

V is TRBV25-1 and J is TRBJ1-5; D gene uncertain. V shed 6 bases and J shed 4 bases, with 7 bases lying between them. This CDR3 is built from 12 residues. Looked up from germline, CDR1 is MGHDK and CDR2 is SYGVNS. The chain's CDR3 is CASRTGNQPQHF. The DNA for the CDR3 is TGTGCCAGCAGGACGGGAAATCAGCCCCAGCATTTT.

This chain joins TRBV27 and TRBJ2-7, with 9 bases that match TRBD2. The trim removed 4 bases at V and 4 bases at J, leaving 5 bases unmatched. This CDR3 is 14 amino acids long. CDR1 is MNHEY, CDR2 SMNVEV, per germline (reference sequence). CDR3 protein: CASSSLAGLYEQYF. Here the CDR3 DNA reads TGTGCCAGCAGTTCCCTAGCGGGACTTTACGAGCAGTACTTC.

In the case of this clone: At one boundary the junction diverges from the germline segment, which might be a read error. J is TRBJ1-6 and V is TRBV28, with 7 bases that match TRBD1. Germline CDR1 and CDR2: MDHEN and SYDVKM. The CDR3 consists of 14 residues. The CDR3 nucleotides are TGTGCCAGCAGTTATACGGGACAGATCACCCCACGCAACTTT. It is translated as CASSYTGQITPRNF.

V gene TRBV18 combines with J gene TRBJ2-1; 16 bases align to TRBD2. CDR1 and CDR2 (germline): KGHSH, LQKENI. The CDR3 runs 16 residues. V shed 3 bases and J 6 bases; nucleotides not matched to a gene: 2. Written as DNA, the CDR3 is TGTGCCAGCTCACCGGGACTAGCGGGAGGGCCCAATGAGCAGTTCTTC. Protein product: CASSPGLAGGPNEQFF.

This CDR3 reads CASSDPGQGTDTQYF. CDR3 nucleotides: TGTGCCAGCAGTGACCCGGGACAGGGCACAGATACGCAGTATTTT. V and J are TRBV25-1 and TRBJ2-3; the match to TRBD1 covers 8 bases. This CDR3 is built from 15 residues. Trimming took 3 bases from V and 1 from J; bases not matched to a gene: 3. Germline CDR1 is MGHDK and CDR2 is SYGVNS.

CDR3: CASSRGRFDTEAFF. The CDR3 region has the DNA TGTGCCAGCAGCAGGGGGCGATTTGACACTGAAGCTTTCTTT. V gene TRBV6-5 combines with J gene TRBJ1-1; 8 nucleotides match TRBD1. The CDR3 is 14 residues long. V gave up 6 bases and J gave up 3 bases; unmatched junction bases: 6. Germline loops: CDR1 MNHEY, CDR2 SVGAGI.

This clone has just one count. The V call is TRBV5-3, the J call TRBJ1-4; D gene ambiguous. TRBV5-3 is marked as an open reading frame, function uncertain. This CDR3 contains 16 residues. Trimming removed 0 bases from V and 0 bases from J, with 9 bases in between. The CDR3 reads CARSLVQTATNEKLFF. The CDR3 nucleotides read TGTGCCAGAAGCTTGGTCCAGACTGCAACTAATGAAAAACTGTTTTTT.

The V and J genes are TRBV6-1 and TRBJ2-7; 7 bases map to TRBD1. Germline lookup yields CDR1 MNHNS and CDR2 SASEGT. The junction had 11 bases not matched to a gene; V was cut back by 2 bases and J by 1 base. This CDR3 has 17 residues. This CDR3 is CASSEQLGQVASYEQYF. Here the CDR3 DNA reads TGTGCCAGCAGTGAACAATTAGGACAGGTTGCGTCCTACGAGCAGTACTTC.

The chain joins TRBV7-2 to TRBJ2-2; D unresolved. The ends were cut back, 3 bases at V and 1 base at J, with 9 bases in the middle. CDR1 and CDR2 from the germline V gene are SGHTA and FQGNSA. This CDR3 has 15 residues. This CDR3 is CASSFARWNTGELFF. Written as DNA, the CDR3 is TGTGCCAGCAGCTTTGCTAGGTGGAACACCGGGGAGCTGTTTTTT.

The J gene is TRBJ2-6, the V gene TRBV5-4, with 9 bases identical to TRBD1. The CDR3 length is 20 residues. J gave up 1 base and V 0 bases, and 11 bases lay outside the gene matches. Germline V gives CDR1 SGHNT, CDR2 YYREEE (reference sequence). CDR3 sequence reads: CASSLGHRDRVLSGANVLTF. The CDR3 region has the DNA TGTGCCAGCAGCTTGGGACACCGGGACAGGGTATTGTCTGGGGCCAACGTCCTGACTTTC.

The chain recombines TRBV6-5 with TRBJ1-1, with D maybe TRBD1 (6 bases). Germline V gene sequence: CDR1 MNHEY, CDR2 SVGAGI. The CDR3 covers 13 residues. V dropped 10 bases and J dropped 5 bases, with 17 bases sitting between them. CDR3 in amino acids: CATRQAGRTEAFF. The CDR3 bases are TGTGCCACGAGACAGGCAGGGAGAACTGAAGCTTTCTTT.

This clone showed up just a few times. V usage is TRBV30 and J usage is TRBJ1-4; 7 nucleotides match TRBD1. The CDR3 contains 15 residues. After removal of 1 base from V and 3 bases from J, the junction contained 5 bases not matched to a gene. Germline CDR1 GTSNPN, CDR2 SVGIG (reference sequence). The CDR3 sequence is CAWSEAGGPNEKLFF. The CDR3 DNA follows: TGTGCCTGGAGTGAGGCAGGGGGTCCTAATGAAAAACTGTTTTTT.

The chain carries TRBV27 and TRBJ1-1; 9 bases align to TRBD1. The V gene's germline CDR1 is MNHEY and CDR2 SMNVEV (reference sequence). V lost 6 bases, J lost 11 bases, and 4 bases stayed unmatched. The CDR3 loop spans 11 amino acids. The CDR3 loop reads CASSGQGRAFF. As DNA, the CDR3 is TGTGCCAGCAGCGGACAGGGGAGGGCTTTCTTT.

CDR3 sequence reads: CASSPPGGTYEQYF. In DNA, the CDR3 is TGTGCCAGCAGCCCCCCGGGGGGTACCTACGAGCAGTACTTC. The J gene is TRBJ2-7, the V gene TRBV11-2; TRBD2 agrees at 7 bases. Germline V gene data show CDR1 as SGHAT and CDR2 as FQNNGV. V trimming: 5 bases; J trimming: 2 bases; junction bases outside the gene matches: 6. This CDR3 has 14 amino acids.

The CDR3 bases are TGTGCCAGTAGTATCTGGACTGGGAAGGCTGAAGCTTTCTTT. Amino acid sequence: CASSIWTGKAEAFF. V usage is TRBV19 and J usage is TRBJ1-1; D is unresolved. The CDR3 is 14 amino acids. Germline V CDR1 and CDR2: LNHDA, SQIVND (reference sequence). V was trimmed by 3 bases and J by 6 bases, leaving 14 bases between them. Using reference TRBV19 and TRBJ1-1 for the parts outside the CDR3, the full variable domain is DGGITQSPKYLFRKEGQNVTLSCEQNLNHDAMYWYRQDPGQGLRLIYYSQIVNDFQKGDIAEGYSVSREKKESFPLTVTSAQKNPTAFYLCASSIWTGKAEAFFGQGTRLTVV.

The chain has TRBV5-1 and TRBJ2-3; 9 bases are shared with TRBD1. Germline CDR1 is SGHRS and CDR2 is YFSETQ. Trimming took 2 bases from V and 7 from J; bases not matched to a gene: 5. The CDR3 is made up of 14 amino acids. As DNA, the CDR3 is TGCGCCAGCAGCTTTACAGGGGGCGGGAATACGCAGTATTTT. Translating it yields CASSFTGGGNTQYF.

This chain links TRBV10-2 with TRBJ2-7, with a tentative D call TRBD2 (5 bases). The CDR3 length is 14 residues. The germline CDR1 and CDR2 sequences are WSHSY and SAAADI. V lost 3 bases to trimming and J lost 4 bases, with 13 bases between them. In nucleotides, the CDR3 is TGCGCCAGCAGTGAACTTAGGACGGGATACGAGCAGTACTTC. Its protein is CASSELRTGYEQYF.